The TCR beta chain under discussion was sequenced for a study of monozygotic twins with inflammatory bowel disease. The CDR3 spans 15 residues. Germline-derived CDR1 and CDR2 are SGHDT and YYEEEE. No DNA is given; TCRdb re-called the 5' RACE reads and lists each CDR3 protein once. The sample table sets out more than 300,000 distinct CDR3 sequences. This sequence was found in a human donor with ulcerative colitis or Crohn's disease, or a healthy co-twin of an affected twin (not recorded which). The sample consisted of blood. The chain joins TRBV5-6 to TRBJ2-1; the TRBD1 assignment by TCRdb is unverifiable without DNA. This chain's CDR3 is CASSWGTGDYNEQFF. The full variable domain, completed using reference TRBV5-6 and TRBJ2-1, is DAGVTQSPTHLIKTRGQQVTLRCSPKSGHDTVSWYQQALGQGPQFIFQYYEEEERQRGNFPDRFSGHQFPNYSSELNVNALLLGDSALYLCASSWGTGDYNEQFFGPGTRLTVL.